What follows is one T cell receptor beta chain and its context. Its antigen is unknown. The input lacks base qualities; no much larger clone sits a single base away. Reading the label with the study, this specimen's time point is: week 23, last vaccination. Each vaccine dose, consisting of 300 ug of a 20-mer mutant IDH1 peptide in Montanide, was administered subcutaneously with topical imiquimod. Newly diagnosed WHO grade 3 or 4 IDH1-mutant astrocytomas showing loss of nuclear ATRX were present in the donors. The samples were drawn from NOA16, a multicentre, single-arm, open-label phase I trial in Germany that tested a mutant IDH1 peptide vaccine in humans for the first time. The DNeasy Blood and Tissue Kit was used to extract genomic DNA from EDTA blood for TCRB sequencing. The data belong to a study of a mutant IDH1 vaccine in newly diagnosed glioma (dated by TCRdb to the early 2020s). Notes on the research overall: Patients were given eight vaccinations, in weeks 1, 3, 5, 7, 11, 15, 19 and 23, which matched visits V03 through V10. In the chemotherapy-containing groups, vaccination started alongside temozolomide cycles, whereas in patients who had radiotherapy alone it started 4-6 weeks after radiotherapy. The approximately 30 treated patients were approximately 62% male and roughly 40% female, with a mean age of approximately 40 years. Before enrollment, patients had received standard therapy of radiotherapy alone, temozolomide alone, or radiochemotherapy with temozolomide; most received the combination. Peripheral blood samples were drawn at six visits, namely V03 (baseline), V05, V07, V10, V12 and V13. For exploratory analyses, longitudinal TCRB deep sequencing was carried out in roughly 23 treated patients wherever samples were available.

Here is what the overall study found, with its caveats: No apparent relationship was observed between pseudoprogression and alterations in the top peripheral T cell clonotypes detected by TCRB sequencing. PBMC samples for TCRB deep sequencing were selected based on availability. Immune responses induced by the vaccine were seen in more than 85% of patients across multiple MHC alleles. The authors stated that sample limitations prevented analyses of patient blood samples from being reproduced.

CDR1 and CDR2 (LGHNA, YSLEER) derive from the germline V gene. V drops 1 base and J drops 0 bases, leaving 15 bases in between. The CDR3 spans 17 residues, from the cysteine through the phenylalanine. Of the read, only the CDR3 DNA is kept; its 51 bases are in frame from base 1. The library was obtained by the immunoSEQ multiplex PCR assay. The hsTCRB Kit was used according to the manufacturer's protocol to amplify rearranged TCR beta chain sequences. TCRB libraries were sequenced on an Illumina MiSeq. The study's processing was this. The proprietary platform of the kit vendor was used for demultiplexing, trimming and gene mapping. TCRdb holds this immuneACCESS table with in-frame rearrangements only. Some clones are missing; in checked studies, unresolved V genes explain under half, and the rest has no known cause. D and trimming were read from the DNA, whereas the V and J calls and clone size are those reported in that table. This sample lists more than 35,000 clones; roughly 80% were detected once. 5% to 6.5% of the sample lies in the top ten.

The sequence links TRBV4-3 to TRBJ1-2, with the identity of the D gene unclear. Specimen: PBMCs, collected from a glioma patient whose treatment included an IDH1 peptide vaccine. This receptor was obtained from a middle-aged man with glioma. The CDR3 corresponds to CASSQGGSGSANYGYTF. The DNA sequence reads TGCGCCAGCAGCCAAGGAGGCTCCGGCTCAGCTAACTATGGCTACACCTTC.